These 18 T cell receptor beta chains originate from one sample sequenced in a study of T cells after posttransplantation cyclophosphamide. Cyclophosphamide on days +3 and +4 followed busulfan-fludarabine conditioning and a marrow graft. Method: immunoSEQ multiplex PCR; TCRdb's copy keeps in-frame clones and lacks some. Recorded here are roughly 14,000 clones, none singletons. The material sequenced was PBMCs, taken 950 to 1,200 days after allogeneic stem cell transplant with posttransplant cyclophosphamide. These receptors came from a female patient aged 40 to 50 who received an allogeneic stem cell transplant from a related donor, was CMV-positive, and had no GVHD. Some T cells here may be from the graft donor.

This clone has at least ten counts. V usage is TRBV28 and J usage is TRBJ2-3; TRBD1 matches at 7 bases. The J segment lost 1 base and the V segment lost 5 bases, leaving 6 bases of the junction unmatched. Germline V gene lookup returns CDR1 MDHEN and CDR2 SYDVKM. The CDR3 extends over 15 amino acids. The CDR3, as DNA: TGTGCCAGCAGTGCTACAGGGGCCCGCACAGATACGCAGTATTTT. It codes for CASSATGARTDTQYF.

This clone was seen many times. V usage is TRBV29-1 and J usage is TRBJ2-5; D is uncertain. Germline V gives CDR1 SQVTM, CDR2 ANQGSEA. The CDR3 is 11 residues long. The ends were cut back, 4 bases at V and 1 base at J, with 4 bases in the middle. CDR3 sequence reads: CSVAIQETQYF. The CDR3 DNA is TGCAGCGTTGCCATCCAAGAGACCCAGTACTTC.

This clone was seen more than once but under ten times. V and J are TRBV21-1 and TRBJ1-1. TRBV21-1 is listed as a pseudogene. The CDR3 extends over 12 amino acids. Here the CDR3 DNA reads TGTGCCAGCAGCAGGAGAGGGACTGAAGCTTTCTTT. It translates to CASSRRGTEAFF.

This clone was counted many times. The genes are TRBV5-4 and TRBJ2-1; TRBD2 might be the D (6 bases). CDR3 length: 15 amino acids. The germline V gene encodes CDR1 SGHNT and CDR2 YYREEE (reference sequence). The V and J ends lost 3 bases and 5 bases respectively, with 15 bases between them. CDR3 residues: CASSSVRGGNNEQFF. The CDR3 nucleotides are TGTGCCAGCAGCTCAGTAAGAGGAGGGAACAATGAGCAGTTCTTC. The full variable domain, completed using reference TRBV5-4 and TRBJ2-1, is ETGVTQSPTHLIKTRGQQVTLRCSSQSGHNTVSWYQQALGQGPQFIFQYYREEENGRGNFPPRFSGLQFPNYSSELNVNALELDDSALYLCASSSVRGGNNEQFFGPGTRLTVL.

This clone was observed many times. The rearrangement joins TRBV7-2 to TRBJ1-5, with TRBD1 matching over 7 bases. CDR3 size: 16 residues. Looked up from germline, CDR1 is SGHTA and CDR2 is FQGNSA. Trimming removed 5 bases from V and 0 bases from J; junction bases left unmatched: 7. CDR3 sequence reads: CASSPGTAYSNQPQHF. CDR3 DNA sequence: TGTGCCAGCAGCCCGGGGACAGCCTATAGCAATCAGCCCCAGCATTTT. The full variable domain, with the rest looked up from reference TRBV7-2 and TRBJ1-5, is GAGVSQSPSNKVTEKGKDVELRCDPISGHTALYWYRQSLGQGLEFLIYFQGNSAPDKSGLPSDRFSAERTGGSVSTLTIQRTQQEDSAVYLCASSPGTAYSNQPQHFGDGTRLSIL.

This clone showed up many times. This chain connects TRBV9 to TRBJ2-1; TRBD2 agrees at 11 bases. Germline loops: CDR1 SGDLS, CDR2 YYNGEE. V lost 0 bases, J lost 5 bases, and 7 bases stayed unmatched. The CDR3 consists of 17 residues. The CDR3 loop is CASSVATGTSGNNEQFF. DNA for the CDR3: TGTGCCAGCAGCGTAGCTACTGGGACTAGCGGTAACAATGAGCAGTTCTTC.

This clone was seen only a few times. This chain joins TRBV19 and TRBJ2-7; D is possibly TRBD1 (5 bases). The V end was cut by 5 bases, the J end by 0 bases, with 8 bases between. The CDR3 is made up of 13 amino acids. Germline V gives CDR1 LNHDA, CDR2 SQIVND (reference sequence). CDR3: CASSPGISYEQYF. CDR3 in DNA: TGTGCCAGTAGTCCAGGGATCTCCTACGAGCAGTACTTC.

Many counts were recorded for this clone. This chain joins TRBV5-5 and TRBJ1-4; possible D gene TRBD1, 5 bases. The CDR3 sequence is 14 residues long. Germline lookup yields CDR1 SGHKS and CDR2 YYEKEE (reference sequence). Trimming shortened V by 2 bases and J by 10 bases, and 15 bases separated the two germline ends. CDR3 coding DNA: TGTGCCAGCAGCTTAGGCCAGCTCGGGGGAAAACTGTTTTTT. As protein: CASSLGQLGGKLFF.

This clone was seen repeatedly, ten times or more. V gene TRBV7-2 combines with J gene TRBJ1-4; 8 bases align to TRBD1. The trim removed 5 bases at V and 3 bases at J, leaving 2 bases unmatched. CDR1 is SGHTA and CDR2 is FQGNSA in the germline V gene. The CDR3 totals 14 residues. CDR3 region: CASSRTGSNEKLFF. The CDR3 DNA reads TGTGCCAGCAGCAGGACAGGGTCTAATGAAAAACTGTTTTTT.

The chain carries TRBV18 and TRBJ1-1; weak D call: TRBD1 (6 bases). There are 17 residues in the CDR3. The germline V and J ends were trimmed by 3 bases and 0 bases, with 17 bases remaining between them. The germline gives CDR1 KGHSH, CDR2 LQKENI. The CDR3 loop reads CASSPSHRVWMNTEAFF. Written as DNA, the CDR3 is TGTGCCAGCTCACCGTCCCACAGGGTTTGGATGAACACTGAAGCTTTCTTT. Full variable domain (remainder filled in from reference TRBV18 and TRBJ1-1): NAGVMQNPRHLVRRRGQEARLRCSPMKGHSHVYWYRQLPEEGLKFMVYLQKENIIDESGMPKERFSAEFPKEGPSILRIQQVVRGDSAAYFCASSPSHRVWMNTEAFFGQGTRLTVV.

There are many counts of this clone. The chain is built from TRBV5-6 and TRBJ2-7, with a tentative D call TRBD1 (5 bases). Germline values: CDR1 SGHDT, CDR2 YYEEEE. Trimming removed 1 base from V and 4 bases from J, with 15 bases in between. This CDR3 comprises 15 residues. CDR3 residues: CASSLLRSSGYEQYF. In DNA form, the CDR3 reads TGTGCCAGCAGCTTGCTCCGGTCCTCAGGGTACGAGCAGTACTTC.

This clone was seen many times. The chain links TRBV5-1 to TRBJ1-4; tentative D call: TRBD1 (6 bases). This CDR3 comprises 14 residues. Deletions cut 2 bases from V and 8 bases from J, with 13 bases between. CDR1 and CDR2 (germline): SGHRS, YFSETQ. The CDR3, as DNA: TGCGCCAGCAGCTTAGGACAGTTTGGAGAAAAACTGTTTTTT. Its protein is CASSLGQFGEKLFF.

This clone has ten or more counts. The chain uses TRBV19 and TRBJ1-5; no definite D call. The V end was cut by 3 bases, the J end by 7 bases, with 16 bases between. Germline V lookup: CDR1 LNHDA, CDR2 SQIVND (reference sequence). This CDR3 has 15 amino acids. Here the CDR3 reads CASSILATSRQPQHF. Here the CDR3 DNA reads TGTGCCAGTAGTATTTTGGCGACCTCGCGGCAGCCCCAGCATTTT.

The rearrangement joins TRBV28 to TRBJ2-7; 9 bases match TRBD1. V dropped 8 bases and J dropped 3; count of bases not matched to a gene: 8. The germline V gene has CDR1 MDHEN and CDR2 SYDVKM. The CDR3 is 14 residues long. CDR3 sequence reads: CASHSGTGIYEQYF. The DNA of the CDR3 is TGTGCCAGCCACTCCGGGACAGGGATCTACGAGCAGTACTTC.

This clone was recorded many times. V usage is TRBV5-6 and J usage is TRBJ2-5; D remains ambiguous. The CDR3 runs to 13 residues. V lost 5 bases, J lost 3 bases, and 11 bases lay in between. Germline assignment: CDR1 SGHDT and CDR2 YYEEEE. CDR3 nucleotides: TGTGCCAGCAGACAGAACCTTGAAGAGACCCAGTACTTC. As protein: CASRQNLEETQYF.

This clone was observed at least ten times. In DNA, the CDR3 is TGTGCCAGCAGCGTCCGACTAGCGGGGTCTTCCGGGGAGCTGTTTTTT. Protein sequence: CASSVRLAGSSGELFF. V gene TRBV5-5 combines with J gene TRBJ2-2, with 11 bases matching TRBD2. This CDR3 is 16 amino acids long. V shed 4 bases and J 6 bases; nucleotides not matched to a gene: 8. CDR1 SGHKS and CDR2 YYEKEE come from the germline V gene (reference sequence). Supplemented by reference TRBV5-5 and TRBJ2-2, the full variable domain reads DAGVTQSPTHLIKTRGQQVTLRCSPISGHKSVSWYQQVLGQGPQFIFQYYEKEERGRGNFPDRFSARQFPNYSSELNVNALLLGDSALYLCASSVRLAGSSGELFFGEGSRLTVL.

This clone was seen at least ten times. V usage is TRBV5-1 and J usage is TRBJ1-1; D ambiguous. CDR1 and CDR2 (germline): SGHRS, YFSETQ. The CDR3 has 13 residues. V lost 1 base and J 0 bases, leaving 4 bases between the germline ends. CDR3 DNA: TGCGCCAGCAGCTTGACGGTGAACACTGAAGCTTTCTTT. It codes for CASSLTVNTEAFF.

The sample holds many counts of this clone. V and J are TRBV4-2 and TRBJ1-6, with D unresolved. The CDR3 loop spans 15 amino acids. CDR1 and CDR2 from the germline V gene are LGHNA and YNFKEQ. Trimming stripped 0 bases from V and 10 bases from J, with 13 bases between. Here the CDR3 DNA reads TGTGCCAGCAGCCAAGAAGTTGGTTCGAGGTCACCCCTCCACTTT. Its translation is CASSQEVGSRSPLHF.